The 11 T cell receptor beta chains below all came from one sample that was sequenced in a study of blood T cell dynamics during melanoma immunotherapy. Time point specified: pre-treatment baseline. The table came from immunoSEQ multiplex PCR; TCRdb's copy has only in-frame clones and leaves some out. Found here are 8,600 or so clones, roughly 77% of them singletons; the top ten hold 0.9% to 1.5%. The sequencing here drew on blood, taken from a patient treated with checkpoint blockade. The receptors were sampled from a human donor with melanoma.

The rearrangement links TRBV7-2 to TRBJ1-6; weak D call: TRBD1 (6 bases). Germline CDR1 reads SGHTA; CDR2 reads FQGNSA. The germline V and J ends were trimmed by 2 bases and 9 bases, with 11 bases remaining between them. The CDR3 runs 14 residues. CDR3 DNA sequence: TGTGCCAGCAGCTTACAGGGGTCAGGTTCACCCCTCCACTTT. Its translation is CASSLQGSGSPLHF. The variable domain in full, with the rest retrieved from reference TRBV7-2 and TRBJ1-6, is GAGVSQSPSNKVTEKGKDVELRCDPISGHTALYWYRQSLGQGLEFLIYFQGNSAPDKSGLPSDRFSAERTGGSVSTLTIQRTQQEDSAVYLCASSLQGSGSPLHFGNGTRLTVT.

J is TRBJ2-5 and V is TRBV7-3; 7 nucleotides line up with TRBD2. CDR1 is SGHTA and CDR2 is FQGTGA in the germline V gene. J gave up 4 bases and V 5 bases, and 10 bases lay outside the gene matches. The CDR3 is 15 amino acids. The CDR3 loop reads CASSLGSGVGETQYF. The CDR3, as DNA: TGTGCCAGCAGCCTCGGAAGCGGGGTTGGAGAGACCCAGTACTTC. The variable domain in full, with the rest retrieved from reference TRBV7-3 and TRBJ2-5, is GAGVSQTPSNKVTEKGKYVELRCDPISGHTALYWYRQSLGQGPEFLIYFQGTGAADDSGLPNDRFFAVRPEGSVSTLKIQRTERGDSAVYLCASSLGSGVGETQYFGPGTRLLVL.

The V call is TRBV2, the J call TRBJ2-1; 7 nucleotides agree with TRBD1. This CDR3 is built from 15 residues. J was trimmed by 2 bases and V by 8 bases; bases with no gene match: 9. Germline assignment: CDR1 SNHLY and CDR2 FYNNEI. CDR3 DNA: TGTGCCAGCCACCGTCGACAGGGCCCCTACAATGAGCAGTTCTTC. Translated, it gives CASHRRQGPYNEQFF.

The CDR3 DNA sequence: TGTGCCAGCAGCTTAGGCGGCACGAGCTCCTACAATGAGCAGTTCTTC. Residues: CASSLGGTSSYNEQFF. The chain links TRBV7-2 to TRBJ2-1; D is unresolved. From germline, CDR1 is SGHTA and CDR2 FQGNSA. With 1 base removed from V and 0 bases from J, the gap between germline ends came to 10 bases. This CDR3 is 16 amino acids long.

This chain links TRBV10-3 with TRBJ2-6; possible D gene TRBD1, 6 bases. The CDR3 loop spans 16 amino acids. V dropped 4 bases and J dropped 1 base, with 11 bases sitting between them. Germline CDR1 and CDR2: ENHRY and SYGVKD. CDR3 coding DNA: TGTGCCATCAGTGCAACAGGGTATTCTGGGGCCAACGTCCTGACTTTC. Translated: CAISATGYSGANVLTF.

In DNA, the CDR3 is TGTGCCAGCAGCTTGAAATATGCTAGCGGGGACCCCACAGATACGCAGTATTTT. This encodes CASSLKYASGDPTDTQYF. The chain uses TRBV5-4 and TRBJ2-3; 9 nucleotides agree with TRBD2. The CDR3 loop spans 18 amino acids. The ends lost 1 base at V and 2 bases at J; junction bases unmatched: 11. Germline CDR1 SGHNT, CDR2 YYREEE (reference sequence).

The chain couples TRBV7-9 to TRBJ2-5; D remains ambiguous. V was trimmed by 5 bases and J by 5 bases, leaving 18 bases between them. CDR1 SEHNR and CDR2 FQNEAQ come from the germline V gene (reference sequence). This CDR3 spans 15 amino acids. CDR3 nucleotides: TGTGCCAGCAGCCACCGGAGTCCGCCGCTGGAGACCCAGTACTTC. It yields the protein CASSHRSPPLETQYF.

The chain carries TRBV4-3 and TRBJ2-7; D ambiguous. V shed 2 bases and J shed 1 base, with 12 bases lying between them. Germline assignment: CDR1 LGHNA and CDR2 YSLEER. The CDR3 runs to 15 residues. Written as DNA, the CDR3 is TGCGCCAGCAGCCAACTGCCAGGCCTTTCCTACGAGCAGTACTTC. Protein: CASSQLPGLSYEQYF.

This sequence joins TRBV5-4 and TRBJ2-6, with 11 bases matching TRBD1. This CDR3 comprises 17 residues. Germline V lookup: CDR1 SGHNT, CDR2 YYREEE (reference sequence). Losses at the gene ends were 9 bases for V and 3 bases for J; bases not matched to a gene: 11. CDR3 in amino acids: CATRPGQGAGGANVLTF. CDR3 nucleotide sequence: TGTGCCACGAGGCCCGGACAGGGGGCGGGTGGGGCCAACGTCCTGACTTTC.

The chain uses TRBV14 and TRBJ2-7; D is ambiguous. The CDR3 consists of 14 residues. Germline assignment: CDR1 SGHDN and CDR2 FVKESK. V was cut by 1 base and J by 3 bases, with 10 bases left in between. DNA of the CDR3: TGTGCCAGCAGCCAAGGAGCAGGTTACTACGAGCAGTACTTC. It specifies CASSQGAGYYEQYF.

This rearrangement joins TRBV7-2 to TRBJ2-1; TRBD1 matches 12 bases. CDR1 and CDR2 from the germline V gene are SGHTA and FQGNSA. Trimming at V came to 5 bases and at J to 8 bases, leaving 4 bases not matched to a gene. The CDR3 sequence is 14 residues long. This CDR3 reads CASSAGTGGHEQFF. CDR3 in DNA: TGTGCCAGCAGCGCAGGGACAGGGGGCCATGAGCAGTTCTTC.